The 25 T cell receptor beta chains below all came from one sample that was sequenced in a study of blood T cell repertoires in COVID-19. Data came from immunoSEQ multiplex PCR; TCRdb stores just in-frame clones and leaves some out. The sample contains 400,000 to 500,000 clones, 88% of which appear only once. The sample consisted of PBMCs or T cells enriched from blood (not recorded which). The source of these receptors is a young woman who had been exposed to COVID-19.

The CDR3 DNA reads as TGCAGCGTTAGACAGCGGGGTAGATACGAGCAGTACTTC. Translated, it gives CSVRQRGRYEQYF. This chain uses TRBV29-1 with TRBJ2-7, with 7 bases aligning to TRBD2. V lost 5 bases and J lost 4; bases outside the gene matches: 8. Looked up from germline, CDR1 is SQVTM and CDR2 is ANQGSEA. This CDR3 spans 13 amino acids.

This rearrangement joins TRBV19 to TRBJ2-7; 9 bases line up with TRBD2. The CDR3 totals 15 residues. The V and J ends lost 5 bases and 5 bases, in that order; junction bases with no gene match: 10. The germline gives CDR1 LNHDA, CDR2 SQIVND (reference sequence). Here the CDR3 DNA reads TGTGCCAGTAGTGGTTTGCGGGGGGGCTGGAACGAGCAGTACTTC. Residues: CASSGLRGGWNEQYF. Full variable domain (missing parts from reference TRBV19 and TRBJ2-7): DGGITQSPKYLFRKEGQNVTLSCEQNLNHDAMYWYRQDPGQGLRLIYYSQIVNDFQKGDIAEGYSVSREKKESFPLTVTSAQKNPTAFYLCASSGLRGGWNEQYFGPGTRLTVT.

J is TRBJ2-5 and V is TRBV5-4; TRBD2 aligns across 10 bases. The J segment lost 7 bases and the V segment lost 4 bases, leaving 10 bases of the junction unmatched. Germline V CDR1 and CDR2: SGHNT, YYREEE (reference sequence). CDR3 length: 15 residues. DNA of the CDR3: TGTGCCAGCAGCCAACTAGCGGGGAAGCGGGGGACCCAGTACTTC. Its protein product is CASSQLAGKRGTQYF. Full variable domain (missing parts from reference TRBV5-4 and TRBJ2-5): ETGVTQSPTHLIKTRGQQVTLRCSSQSGHNTVSWYQQALGQGPQFIFQYYREEENGRGNFPPRFSGLQFPNYSSELNVNALELDDSALYLCASSQLAGKRGTQYFGPGTRLLVL.

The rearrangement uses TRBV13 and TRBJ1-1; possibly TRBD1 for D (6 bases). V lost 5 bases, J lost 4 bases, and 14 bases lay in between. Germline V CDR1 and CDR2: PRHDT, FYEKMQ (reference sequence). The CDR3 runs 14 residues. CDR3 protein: CASSIYTGSTEAFF. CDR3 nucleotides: TGTGCCAGCAGCATTTATACAGGGTCCACTGAAGCTTTCTTT.

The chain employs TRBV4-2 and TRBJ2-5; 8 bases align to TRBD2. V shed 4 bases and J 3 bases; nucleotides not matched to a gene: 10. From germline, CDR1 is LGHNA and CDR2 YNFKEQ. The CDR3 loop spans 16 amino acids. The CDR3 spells CASSLLGSGGKETQYF. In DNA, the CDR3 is TGTGCCAGCAGCCTTTTAGGGAGCGGGGGTAAAGAGACCCAGTACTTC.

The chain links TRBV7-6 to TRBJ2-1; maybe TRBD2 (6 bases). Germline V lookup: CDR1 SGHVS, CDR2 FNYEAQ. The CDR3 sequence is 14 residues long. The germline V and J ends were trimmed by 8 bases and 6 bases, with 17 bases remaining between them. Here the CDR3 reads CASAGGNAINEQFF. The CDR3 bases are TGTGCCAGCGCTGGCGGGAACGCCATCAATGAGCAGTTCTTC.

CDR3 DNA: TGTGCCAGCAGTCTTACAGGGGAACTGTCACCCCTCCACTTT. This sequence encodes CASSLTGELSPLHF. J is TRBJ1-6 and V is TRBV11-2, with 7 positions matching TRBD1. Germline V CDR1 and CDR2: SGHAT, FQNNGV. The ends lost 6 bases at V and 10 bases at J; junction bases unmatched: 9. This CDR3 spans 14 amino acids.

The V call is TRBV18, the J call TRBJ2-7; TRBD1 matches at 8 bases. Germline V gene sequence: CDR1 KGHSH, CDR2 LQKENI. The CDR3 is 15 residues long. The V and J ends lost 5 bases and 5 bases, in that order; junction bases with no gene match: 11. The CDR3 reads CASSSGQGRGHEQYF. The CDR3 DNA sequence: TGTGCCAGCTCATCCGGACAGGGAAGGGGACACGAGCAGTACTTC.

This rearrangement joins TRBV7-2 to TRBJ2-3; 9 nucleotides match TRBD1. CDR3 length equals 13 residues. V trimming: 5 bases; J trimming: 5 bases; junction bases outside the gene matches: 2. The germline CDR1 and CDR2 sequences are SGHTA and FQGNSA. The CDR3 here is CASSTGGGDTQYF. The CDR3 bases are TGTGCCAGCAGCACAGGGGGCGGAGATACGCAGTATTTT.

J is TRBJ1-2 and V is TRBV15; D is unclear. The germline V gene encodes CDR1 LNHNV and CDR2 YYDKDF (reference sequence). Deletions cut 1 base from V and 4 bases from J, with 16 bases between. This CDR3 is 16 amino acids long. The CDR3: CATSRGGSPYLYGYTF. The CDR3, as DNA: TGTGCCACCAGCAGAGGAGGGTCCCCATACCTCTATGGCTACACCTTC.

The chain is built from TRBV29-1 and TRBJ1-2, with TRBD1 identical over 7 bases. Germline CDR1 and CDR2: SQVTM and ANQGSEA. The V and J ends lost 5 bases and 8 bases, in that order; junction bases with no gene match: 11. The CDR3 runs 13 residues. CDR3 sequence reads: CSVLTGNEGGYTF. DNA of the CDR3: TGCAGCGTTTTGACAGGGAACGAGGGCGGCTACACCTTC. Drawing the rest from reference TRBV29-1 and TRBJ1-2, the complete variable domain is SAVISQKPSRDICQRGTSLTIQCQVDSQVTMMFWYRQQPGQSLTLIATANQGSEATYESGFVIDKFPISRPNLTFSTLTVSNMSPEDSSIYLCSVLTGNEGGYTFGSGTRLTVV.

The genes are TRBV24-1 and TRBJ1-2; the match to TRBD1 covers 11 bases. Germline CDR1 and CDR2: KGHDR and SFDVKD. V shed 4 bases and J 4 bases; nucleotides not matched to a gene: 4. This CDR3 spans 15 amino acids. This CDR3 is CATSDSGQGAYGYTF. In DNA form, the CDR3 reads TGTGCCACCAGTGACTCTGGACAGGGGGCCTATGGCTACACCTTC.

The CDR3 DNA sequence: TGTGCCTGGAGTGTAACCAGGGCCAACAACTATGGCTACACCTTC. It codes for CAWSVTRANNYGYTF. The chain combines TRBV30 with TRBJ1-2; maybe TRBD1 (5 bases). CDR1 is GTSNPN and CDR2 is SVGIG in the germline V gene (reference sequence). V shed 0 bases and J shed 2 bases, with 13 bases lying between them. The CDR3 contains 15 residues. Together with reference TRBV30 and TRBJ1-2, the CDR3 gives the full variable domain: SQTIHQWPATLVQPVGSPLSLECTVEGTSNPNLYWYRQAAGRGLQLLFYSVGIGQISSEVPQNLSASRPQDRQFILSSKKLLLSDSGFYLCAWSVTRANNYGYTFGSGTRLTVV.

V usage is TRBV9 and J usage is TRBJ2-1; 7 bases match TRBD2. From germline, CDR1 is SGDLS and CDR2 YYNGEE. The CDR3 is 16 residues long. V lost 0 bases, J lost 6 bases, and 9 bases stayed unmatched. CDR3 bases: TGTGCCAGCAGCGTAGTAGGGAGCGGGGTCTCCAATGAGCAGTTCTTC. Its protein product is CASSVVGSGVSNEQFF.

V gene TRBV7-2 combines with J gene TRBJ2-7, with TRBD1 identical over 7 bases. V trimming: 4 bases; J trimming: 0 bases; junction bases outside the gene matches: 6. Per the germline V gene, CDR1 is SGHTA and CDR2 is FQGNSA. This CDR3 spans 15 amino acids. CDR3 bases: TGTGCCAGCAGCTCACAGGGGACCCTCTCCTACGAGCAGTACTTC. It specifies CASSSQGTLSYEQYF.

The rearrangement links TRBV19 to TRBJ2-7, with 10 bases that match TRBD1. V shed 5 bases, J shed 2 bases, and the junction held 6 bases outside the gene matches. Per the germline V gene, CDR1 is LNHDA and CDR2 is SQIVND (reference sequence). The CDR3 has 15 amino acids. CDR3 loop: CASSPTGQGTYEQYF. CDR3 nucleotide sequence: TGTGCCAGTAGTCCAACGGGACAGGGGACCTACGAGCAGTACTTC.

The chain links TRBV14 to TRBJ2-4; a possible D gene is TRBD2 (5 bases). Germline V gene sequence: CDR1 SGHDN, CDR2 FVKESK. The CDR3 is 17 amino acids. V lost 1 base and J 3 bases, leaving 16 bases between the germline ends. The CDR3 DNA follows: TGTGCCAGCAGCCAAGTTCTGGGGATCGGAGGCAAAAACATTCAGTACTTC. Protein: CASSQVLGIGGKNIQYF. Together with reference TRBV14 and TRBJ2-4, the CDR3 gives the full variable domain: EAGVTQFPSHSVIEKGQTVTLRCDPISGHDNLYWYRRVMGKEIKFLLHFVKESKQDESGMPNNRFLAERTGGTYSTLKVQPAELEDSGVYFCASSQVLGIGGKNIQYFGAGTRLSVL.

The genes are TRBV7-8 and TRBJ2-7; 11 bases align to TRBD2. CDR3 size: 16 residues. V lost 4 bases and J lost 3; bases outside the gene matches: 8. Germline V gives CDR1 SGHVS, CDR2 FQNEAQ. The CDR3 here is CASSSHSGGAFYEQYF. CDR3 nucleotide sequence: TGTGCCAGCAGCTCCCATAGCGGGGGGGCCTTCTACGAGCAGTACTTC.

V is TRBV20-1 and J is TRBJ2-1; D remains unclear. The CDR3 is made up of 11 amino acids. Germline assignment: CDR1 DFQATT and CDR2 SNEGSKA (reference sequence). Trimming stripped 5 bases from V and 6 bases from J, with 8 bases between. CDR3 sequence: CSAEPVNEQFF. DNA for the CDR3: TGCAGTGCTGAGCCGGTCAATGAGCAGTTCTTC.

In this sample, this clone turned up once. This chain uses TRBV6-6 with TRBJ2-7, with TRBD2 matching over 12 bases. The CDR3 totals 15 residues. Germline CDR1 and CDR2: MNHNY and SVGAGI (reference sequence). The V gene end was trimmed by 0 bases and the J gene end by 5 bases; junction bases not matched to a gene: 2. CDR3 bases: TGTGCCAGCAGTTACTCCGGACTAGCGGGGAACGAGCAGTACTTC. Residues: CASSYSGLAGNEQYF.

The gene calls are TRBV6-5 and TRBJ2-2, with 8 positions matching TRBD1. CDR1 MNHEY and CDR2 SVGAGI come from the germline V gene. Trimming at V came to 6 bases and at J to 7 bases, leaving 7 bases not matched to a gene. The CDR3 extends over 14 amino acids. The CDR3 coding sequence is TGTGCCAGCAGCCCGGGACAGGTGATCGGGGAGCTGTTTTTT. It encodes CASSPGQVIGELFF.

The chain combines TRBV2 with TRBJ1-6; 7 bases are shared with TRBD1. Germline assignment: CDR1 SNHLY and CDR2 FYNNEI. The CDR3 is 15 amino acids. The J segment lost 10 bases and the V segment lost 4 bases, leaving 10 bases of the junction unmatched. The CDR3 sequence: CASSVQGVGGSPLHF. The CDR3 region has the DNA TGTGCCAGCAGTGTCCAGGGGGTAGGAGGCTCACCCCTCCACTTT.

Written as DNA, the CDR3 is TGTGCCAGCGGAGAAAGGGGGCTGCATGAGCAGTTCTTC. This translates into CASGERGLHEQFF. The chain carries TRBV6-5 and TRBJ2-1, with 7 bases lining up with TRBD1. CDR1 and CDR2 (germline): MNHEY, SVGAGI. The V segment lost 8 bases and the J segment 8 bases; nucleotides outside the gene matches: 9. The CDR3 runs to 13 residues.

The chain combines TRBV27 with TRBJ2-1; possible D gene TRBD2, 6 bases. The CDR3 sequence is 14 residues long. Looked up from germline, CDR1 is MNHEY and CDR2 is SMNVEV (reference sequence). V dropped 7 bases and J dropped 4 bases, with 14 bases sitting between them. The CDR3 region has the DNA TGTGCCAGCAACTCCCGGGACTGGTACAATGAGCAGTTCTTC. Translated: CASNSRDWYNEQFF.

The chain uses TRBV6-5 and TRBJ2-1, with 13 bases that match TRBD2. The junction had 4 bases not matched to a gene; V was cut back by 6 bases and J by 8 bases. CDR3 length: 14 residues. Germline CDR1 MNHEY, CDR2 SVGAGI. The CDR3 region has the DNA TGTGCCAGCAGCCGGACTAGCGGGAGACATGAGCAGTTCTTC. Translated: CASSRTSGRHEQFF.